The clone carrying this T cell receptor (beta chain) was seen once. These data are taken from a study of shared clonotypes between healthy human individuals. Assay runs were performed at deep level. Under the authors' procedure: In the immunoSEQ data, sequences were junction-only and lacked quality scores, so filtering differed. Sequenced by immunoSEQ multiplex PCR; TCRdb stores in-frame clones only, minus some. The V and J calls and clone size were taken over from that table, and D and trimming were inferred from the DNA. This sample has about 520,000 clones, with 78% found just once. The V gene end was trimmed by 3 bases and the J gene end by 16 bases; junction bases not matched to a gene: 8. The CDR3 extends over 12 amino acids. Germline assignment: CDR1 LNHDA and CDR2 SQIVND (reference sequence).

J is TRBJ1-4 and V is TRBV19, with 7 bases identical to TRBD1. This receptor was identified in a woman in her thirties or forties in good health. Some clones in this sample may be carry-over from other donors' samples. The sequenced sample was PBMCs. CDR3 coding DNA: TGTGCCAGTAGTATGGGACAGACCGTCCCGTTTTTT. It translates to CASSMGQTVPFF.